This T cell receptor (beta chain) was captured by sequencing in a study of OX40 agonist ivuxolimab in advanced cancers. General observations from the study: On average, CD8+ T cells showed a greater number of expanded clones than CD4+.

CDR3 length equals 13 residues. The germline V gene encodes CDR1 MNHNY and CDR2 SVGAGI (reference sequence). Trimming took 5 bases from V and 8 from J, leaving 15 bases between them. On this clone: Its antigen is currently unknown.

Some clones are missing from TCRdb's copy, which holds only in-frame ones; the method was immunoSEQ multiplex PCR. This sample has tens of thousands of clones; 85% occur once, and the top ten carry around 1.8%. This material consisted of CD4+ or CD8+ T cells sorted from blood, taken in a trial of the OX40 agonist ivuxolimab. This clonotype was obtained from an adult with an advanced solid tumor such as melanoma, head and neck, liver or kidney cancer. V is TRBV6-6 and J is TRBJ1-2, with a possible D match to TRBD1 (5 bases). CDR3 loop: CASSAGPAGGYTF. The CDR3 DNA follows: TGTGCCAGCAGTGCGGGCCCGGCAGGGGGCTACACCTTC.